The entry below describes one T cell receptor beta chain. The data are from a study of sequential checkpoint blockade in melanoma. Looking at the study overall: First-line arms were nivolumab then ipilimumab, or the reverse, randomized 1:1. After both sequences, patients received maintenance nivolumab.

Treatment: randomized to nivolumab then ipilimumab (arm A) or the reverse (arm B). No patient had prior DNA-damaging chemotherapy. Sorted cells were live CD3+CD8+, lacking CD19 and CD56, from PBMCs. V was clipped by 4 bases and J by 0 bases, with 13 bases between them. The CDR3 is made up of 16 amino acids. In germline, CDR1 is MGHDK, CDR2 SYGVNS. This table comes from immunoSEQ multiplex PCR, and its TCRdb copy is limited to in-frame clones, with some not included. The data hold under 20,000 clones, with 65% to 85% observed a single time. The receptor was derived from a human donor with melanoma. The chain joins TRBV25-1 to TRBJ2-1; D may be TRBD2 (6 bases). The material sequenced was CD8+ T cells sorted from blood (inferred from file names), taken from a patient given nivolumab and ipilimumab in sequence. The CDR3 nucleotides are TGTGCCAGCAGTGGCCCGGGGGATAGCTCCTACAATGAGCAGTTCTTC. This encodes CASSGPGDSSYNEQFF.